The T cell receptor beta chain under discussion was sequenced for a study of T cell repertoires in cytomegalovirus infection. TCRdb reprocessed the reads via MiXCR and lists one record per CDR3 protein. Among approximately 630,000 distinct CDR3 sequences listed, roughly 24% were seen once. To note about this clonotype: Compared with germline, one end of the junction differs, possibly owing to a read error.

The CDR3 is made up of 14 amino acids. From germline, CDR1 is LNHNV and CDR2 YYDKDF (reference sequence). Material for sequencing was CD8+ T cells from PBMCs. This sequence originates from a human donor in good health (CMV status not recorded). Some clones in this sample may be carry-over from other donors' samples. The chain joins TRBV15 to TRBJ2-3; D perhaps matches TRBD2 (5 bases). The CDR3 reads CATSRGGLVDTQYF. The CDR3 DNA is TGTGCCACCAGCAGAGGCGGACTTGTTGATACACAGTATTTT.